The rows below give T cell receptor beta chains drawn from one sample of a study of blood T cell repertoires in COVID-19. Measured with immunoSEQ multiplex PCR; TCRdb has only the in-frame clones, and not every one. This sample has around 130,000 clones; roughly four fifths occur once, and the top ten carry over 15%. Input material: PBMCs or T cells enriched from blood (not recorded which). The receptors derive from a man aged 25-40 years who had recovered from COVID-19. Each CDR3 is given with its conserved first and last residue. The D gene is left open where the match is weak. The size entry is marked missing in some rows and otherwise reads once, few, many or a size class.

j_gene,v_gene,abundance,d_gene,CDR3aa,CDR3nt
TRBJ1-5,TRBV5-1,-,TRBD1,CASSPLGTANQPQHF,TGCGCCAGCAGCCCGCTAGGGACAGCTAATCAGCCCCAGCATTTT
TRBJ1-1,TRBV7-2,-,-,CASSRQENTEAFF,TGTGCCAGCAGCAGACAGGAGAACACTGAAGCTTTCTTT
TRBJ2-1,TRBV7-3,-,TRBD2,CASSLGLAGVYEQFF,TGTGCCAGCAGCCTCGGACTAGCGGGAGTTTATGAGCAGTTCTTC
TRBJ1-1,TRBV10-1,-,TRBD1,CASSDPRTGHMNTEAFF,TGCGCCAGCAGTGACCCTAGGACAGGCCACATGAACACTGAAGCTTTCTTT
TRBJ1-4,TRBV18,once,TRBD1,CASSSDRGEKLFF,TGTGCCAGCTCATCCGACAGGGGCGAAAAACTGTTTTTT
TRBJ1-2,TRBV6-5,-,-,CASSYSKGFNYGYTF,TGTGCCAGCAGTTACTCGAAGGGGTTTAACTATGGCTACACCTTC
TRBJ2-3,TRBV28,-,TRBD2,CASRKPRTRRLSTDTQYF,TGTGCCAGCAGAAAACCACGGACTAGGCGATTAAGCACAGATACGCAGTATTTT
TRBJ1-6,TRBV11-2,-,-,CASSFWSGESPLHF,TGTGCCAGCAGCTTTTGGTCAGGGGAGTCACCCCTCCACTTT
TRBJ1-1,TRBV9,-,-,CASSQHSMNTEAFF,TGTGCCAGCAGCCAACACAGCATGAACACTGAAGCTTTCTTT
TRBJ1-6,TRBV15,-,-,CATSRALSNSPLHF,TGTGCCACCAGCAGAGCCCTTAGTAATTCACCCCTCCACTTT
TRBJ2-3,TRBV5-4,-,-,CASRWPDTDTQYF,TGTGCCAGCAGATGGCCCGACACAGATACGCAGTATTTT
TRBJ2-3,TRBV14,few,TRBD2,CASSGRGGSTDTQYF,TGTGCCAGCAGCGGGCGGGGGGGGAGCACAGATACGCAGTATTTT
TRBJ2-2,TRBV11-2,-,-,CASSLDGTPNTGELFF,TGTGCCAGCAGCTTAGACGGGACTCCCAACACCGGGGAGCTGTTTTTT